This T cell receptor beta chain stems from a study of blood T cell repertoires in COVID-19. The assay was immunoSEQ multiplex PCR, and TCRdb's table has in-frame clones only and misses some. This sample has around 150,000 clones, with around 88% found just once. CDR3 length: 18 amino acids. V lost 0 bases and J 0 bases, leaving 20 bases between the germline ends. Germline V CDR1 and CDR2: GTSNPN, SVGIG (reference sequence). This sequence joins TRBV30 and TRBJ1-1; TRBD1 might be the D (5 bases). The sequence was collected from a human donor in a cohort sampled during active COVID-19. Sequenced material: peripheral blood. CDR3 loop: CAWSVLGGMVSMNTEAFF. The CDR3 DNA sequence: TGTGCCTGGAGTGTACTGGGGGGTATGGTGTCGATGAACACTGAAGCTTTCTTT.